The next 19 T cell receptor beta chains were all read from a single sample in a study of blood T cell repertoires in COVID-19. Assay: immunoSEQ multiplex PCR; the TCRdb copy retains only in-frame clones and omits some. The table lists a few hundred thousand clones, about 88% of them singletons. Sequencing used peripheral blood. Receptors were obtained from a woman between 35 and 50 years old who had recovered from COVID-19.

This sequence joins TRBV7-9 and TRBJ2-3, with 8 nucleotides matching TRBD2. The CDR3 totals 13 residues. Losses at the gene ends were 5 bases for V and 8 bases for J; bases not matched to a gene: 6. CDR1 and CDR2 from the germline V gene are SEHNR and FQNEAQ (reference sequence). The CDR3 bases are TGTGCCAGCAGCCGGCCGGCGGGAGGTACGCAGTATTTT. It encodes CASSRPAGGTQYF.

V gene TRBV18 combines with J gene TRBJ1-4; 9 bases are a match to TRBD1. From germline, CDR1 is KGHSH and CDR2 LQKENI. With 4 bases clipped from V and 8 bases from J, the junction kept 2 bases outside the gene matches. The CDR3 length is 13 residues. The CDR3 bases are TGTGCCAGCTCACGGGACAGGGTCGAAAAACTGTTTTTT. This codes for CASSRDRVEKLFF. Full variable domain (remainder filled in from reference TRBV18 and TRBJ1-4): NAGVMQNPRHLVRRRGQEARLRCSPMKGHSHVYWYRQLPEEGLKFMVYLQKENIIDESGMPKERFSAEFPKEGPSILRIQQVVRGDSAAYFCASSRDRVEKLFFGSGTQLSVL.

This clone showed up many times. The gene calls are TRBV12-3 or TRBV12-4 and TRBJ2-1; 7 bases map to TRBD2. The V and J ends lost 6 bases and 5 bases, in that order; junction bases with no gene match: 4. This CDR3 has 13 amino acids. CDR3: CASRSGEDNEQFF. The DNA of the CDR3 is TGTGCCAGCAGGAGCGGGGAAGACAATGAGCAGTTCTTC.

The rearrangement uses TRBV7-7 and TRBJ2-1; no firm D call. This CDR3 contains 15 residues. CDR1 is SSHAT and CDR2 is FNYEAQ in the germline V gene (reference sequence). V lost 5 bases, J lost 4 bases, and 15 bases lay in between. The CDR3 sequence: CASSESPGRYNEQFF. The DNA of the CDR3 is TGTGCCAGCAGCGAATCCCCCGGCAGGTACAATGAGCAGTTCTTC.

This chain connects TRBV9 to TRBJ2-7; 11 bases are a match to TRBD1. Trimming at V came to 0 bases and at J to 4 bases, leaving 9 bases not matched to a gene. The germline CDR1 and CDR2 sequences are SGDLS and YYNGEE. This CDR3 is built from 17 residues. CDR3 sequence: CASSVGQRGTGGYEQYF. The DNA for the CDR3 is TGTGCCAGCAGCGTAGGTCAGAGGGGGACAGGGGGGTACGAGCAGTACTTC.

The chain combines TRBV5-1 with TRBJ2-3; possibly TRBD2 for D (5 bases). CDR3 length equals 14 residues. V was pared by 0 bases and J by 8 bases, with 13 bases between. Germline CDR1 and CDR2: SGHRS and YFSETQ. The DNA for the CDR3 is TGCGCCAGCAGCTTGGGAGGTAGCGAGGGTACGCAGTATTTT. Encoded protein: CASSLGGSEGTQYF.

V and J are TRBV5-8 and TRBJ1-1; TRBD1 aligns across 9 bases. Germline V lookup: CDR1 SGHTS, CDR2 YDEGEE. The CDR3 extends over 17 amino acids. The V and J ends lost 1 base and 0 bases, in that order; junction bases with no gene match: 7. The CDR3 DNA is TGTGCCAGCAGCTTGTACAGGGGGCGCGTAGTGAACACTGAAGCTTTCTTT. The encoded protein is CASSLYRGRVVNTEAFF.

This rearrangement joins TRBV7-2 to TRBJ1-2, with 9 bases that match TRBD1. The length of the CDR3 is 13 residues. Germline V gene lookup returns CDR1 SGHTA and CDR2 FQGNSA. V lost 5 bases and J lost 7; bases outside the gene matches: 5. Written as DNA, the CDR3 is TGTGCCAGCAGCACTCGACAGGGGGGTGGCTACACCTTC. It encodes CASSTRQGGGYTF.

The sample holds one count of this clone. The chain employs TRBV30 and TRBJ2-6, with TRBD1 matching 7 bases. Germline values: CDR1 GTSNPN, CDR2 SVGIG (reference sequence). This CDR3 has 18 residues. V lost 1 base to trimming and J lost 4 bases; unmatched junction nucleotides: 13. The CDR3 nucleotides are TGTGCCTGGAGTGGGAACAGGGGTGGGGGCGCCGGGGCCAACGTCCTGACTTTC. It is translated as CAWSGNRGGGAGANVLTF.

The chain recombines TRBV7-9 with TRBJ2-2; TRBD2 aligns across 9 bases. V lost 6 bases, J lost 7 bases, and 6 bases stayed unmatched. Per germline, CDR1 SEHNR and CDR2 FQNEAQ (reference sequence). The CDR3 spans 14 residues. CDR3: CASRPSGTVGELFF. DNA of the CDR3: TGTGCCAGCAGACCTAGCGGGACGGTCGGGGAGCTGTTTTTT.

The J gene is TRBJ2-5, the V gene TRBV2, with D tentatively TRBD2 (7 bases). There are 15 residues in the CDR3. The V gene's germline CDR1 is SNHLY and CDR2 FYNNEI. V lost 3 bases and J 0 bases, leaving 11 bases between the germline ends. The DNA of the CDR3 is TGTGCCAGCAGTGACGGGGGGCCCTACCAAGAGACCCAGTACTTC. Translation: CASSDGGPYQETQYF. Using reference TRBV2 and TRBJ2-5 for the parts outside the CDR3, the full variable domain is EPEVTQTPSHQVTQMGQEVILRCVPISNHLYFYWYRQILGQKVEFLVSFYNNEISEKSEIFDDQFSVERPDGSNFTLKIRSTKLEDSAMYFCASSDGGPYQETQYFGPGTRLLVL.

This chain joins TRBV6-2 or TRBV6-3 and TRBJ2-1; TRBD2 is a possible D gene (5 bases). V was shortened by 4 bases and J by 4 bases, with 11 bases between the two germline ends. This CDR3 region has 14 residues. Germline V lookup: CDR1 MNHEY, CDR2 SVGEGT. The chain's CDR3 is CASSSAGRYNEQFF. The CDR3 DNA follows: TGTGCCAGCAGTTCCGCGGGTCGTTACAATGAGCAGTTCTTC.

A few counts support this clone. The chain joins TRBV12-2 to TRBJ1-2; TRBD1, the D gene given by the table, was not confirmed from the DNA. TRBV12-2 is recorded as a pseudogene. This CDR3 has 15 amino acids. The CDR3 reads CASRLARGQSYGYTF. In DNA form, the CDR3 reads TGTGCAAGTCGCTTAGCCCGGGGACAGTCCTATGGCTACACCTTC.

The rearrangement joins TRBV5-1 to TRBJ2-7; 11 bases agree with TRBD2. Trimming removed 1 base from V and 0 bases from J; junction bases left unmatched: 3. The CDR3 covers 16 residues. The germline V gene has CDR1 SGHRS and CDR2 YFSETQ. The CDR3 region is CASSLHGTSGSYEQYF. The CDR3 DNA reads as TGCGCCAGCAGCTTGCACGGGACTAGCGGCTCCTACGAGCAGTACTTC.

The rearrangement links TRBV4-3 to TRBJ1-2, with D possibly matching TRBD1 (5 bases). The CDR3 has 15 residues. Per germline, CDR1 LGHNA and CDR2 YSLEER. The germline V and J ends were trimmed by 0 bases and 8 bases, with 16 bases remaining between them. CDR3 DNA sequence: TGCGCCAGCAGCCAAGACCTGGGGGGGGTGGAAGGCTACACCTTC. Its translation: CASSQDLGGVEGYTF.

The chain uses TRBV5-3 and TRBJ2-7; tentatively, D is TRBD2 (6 bases). TRBV5-3 is noted as an ORF with a role that remains uncertain. The CDR3 covers 17 residues. V shed 0 bases and J shed 2 bases, with 18 bases lying between them. CDR3 coding DNA: TGTGCCAGAAGCTTGGAGGGGCGGGCTAGCGCACCCTACGAGCAGTACGTC. Protein sequence: CARSLEGRASAPYEQYV.

This clone came up once. The CDR3 reads CASSPTPGLVVEQYF. The CDR3 region has the DNA TGTGCCAGCAGCCCAACCCCGGGACTAGTTGTCGAGCAGTACTTC. This sequence joins TRBV7-2 and TRBJ2-7; TRBD2 matches 8 bases. J lost 6 bases, V lost 5 bases, and 12 bases had no gene match. This CDR3 is built from 15 residues. Germline V gene sequence: CDR1 SGHTA, CDR2 FQGNSA.

The V call is TRBV9, the J call TRBJ2-3, with 7 bases lining up with TRBD2. The germline CDR1 and CDR2 sequences are SGDLS and YYNGEE. The CDR3 contains 14 residues. V gave up 3 bases and J gave up 4 bases; unmatched junction bases: 5. CDR3 residues: CASSALGGADTQYF. Here the CDR3 DNA reads TGTGCCAGCAGCGCCTTGGGGGGGGCAGATACGCAGTATTTT.

J is TRBJ2-7 and V is TRBV7-8, with a weak D call TRBD2 (5 bases). The V gene lost 1 base and the J gene lost 4 bases, with 8 bases spanning the gap. The germline V gene has CDR1 SGHVS and CDR2 FQNEAQ. The length of the CDR3 is 13 residues. The CDR3: CASSLGESYEQYV. The CDR3 bases are TGTGCCAGCAGCTTAGGGGAGAGTTACGAGCAGTACGTC.